A selection of T cell receptor beta chains follows, all from one sample in a study of T cells in tumors after PD-1 blockade. Only in-frame clones appear in the TCRdb table, and some are missing; sequencing was by immunoSEQ multiplex PCR. This table has approximately 3,700 clones, about 70% appearing once. The specimen comprised tumor tissue, sampled before anti-PD-1 treatment. These receptors all stem from a human donor with basal cell carcinoma. The CDR3 runs from the conserved cysteine through the conserved F or W. The D gene is left open where the match is weak. A clone size is listed for some rows: how often the clone was seen (once, few, many), or a class if it is expanded.

clone_size,d_call,v_call,j_call,cdr3_aa,cdr3_nt
NA,NA,TRBV12-3/TRBV12-4,TRBJ2-2,CASSFRDTGELFF,TGTGCCAGCAGTTTCCGGGACACCGGGGAGCTGTTTTTT
few,NA,TRBV7-2,TRBJ1-5,CASSLLWGSNQPQHF,TGTGCCAGCAGCTTACTTTGGGGCAGCAATCAGCCCCAGCATTTT
few,NA,TRBV4-1,TRBJ2-1,CASSLKDNNEQFF,TGCGCCAGCAGCCTAAAGGACAACAATGAGCAGTTCTTC
NA,NA,TRBV7-2,TRBJ2-1,CASSLGQFNEQFF,TGTGCCAGCAGCTTAGGTCAGTTCAATGAGCAGTTCTTC
few,NA,TRBV19,TRBJ2-3,CASSSGWLFSTDTQYF,TGTGCCAGTAGTAGCGGATGGCTTTTCAGCACAGATACGCAGTATTTT
NA,TRBD2,TRBV2,TRBJ2-7,CASRAGTSGSLYEQYF,TGTGCCAGCAGGGCCGGGACTAGCGGGAGCCTTTACGAGCAGTACTTC
NA,TRBD1,TRBV28,TRBJ1-2,CASSRRQGSGYTF,TGTGCCAGCAGCCGAAGACAGGGCTCTGGCTACACCTTC
few,TRBD1,TRBV24-1,TRBJ2-5,CATGTARQETQYF,TGTGCCACGGGGACAGCACGCCAAGAGACCCAGTACTTC
few,TRBD1,TRBV19,TRBJ2-5,CASSIRQGFGETQYF,TGTGCCAGTAGTATCCGACAGGGATTTGGAGAGACCCAGTACTTC
NA,TRBD2,TRBV27,TRBJ2-3,CASSLESGSADTQYF,TGTGCCAGCAGTTTAGAAAGCGGGAGCGCAGATACGCAGTATTTT
large,TRBD1,TRBV4-1,TRBJ2-1,CASSQVRGGRDEQFF,TGCGCCAGCAGCCAAGTTCGAGGGGGCCGCGATGAGCAGTTCTTC
NA,TRBD1,TRBV5-5,TRBJ2-7,CASSWPQGVTSYEQYF,TGTGCCAGCAGCTGGCCCCAGGGGGTGACATCCTACGAGCAGTACTTC
NA,NA,TRBV19,TRBJ2-3,CASSNSPGRGTDTQYF,TGTGCCAGTAGTAACTCGCCTGGCAGGGGCACAGATACGCAGTATTTT
NA,TRBD2,TRBV19,TRBJ2-5,CASSITGGQETQYF,TGTGCCAGTAGTATTACGGGGGGGCAAGAGACCCAGTACTTC
few,NA,TRBV5-4,TRBJ2-2,CGGQGNTGELFF,TGTGGGGGGCAGGGAAACACCGGGGAGCTGTTTTTT
NA,NA,TRBV28,TRBJ1-4,CASRAEQGYREKLFF,TGTGCCAGCAGGGCTGAACAGGGATATCGTGAAAAACTGTTTTTT
NA,TRBD1,TRBV7-9,TRBJ2-1,CASLTGGAGSYNEQFF,TGTGCCAGCCTGACAGGGGGCGCAGGCTCCTACAATGAGCAGTTCTTC
large,NA,TRBV6-5,TRBJ1-1,CASSPRRLMNTEAFF,TGTGCCAGCAGCCCACGTCGGTTGATGAACACTGAAGCTTTCTTT
NA,NA,TRBV5-4,TRBJ1-1,CASSLGLRTDSLNTEAFF,TGTGCCAGCAGCTTGGGTCTCAGGACAGATTCATTGAACACTGAAGCTTTCTTT
NA,TRBD2,TRBV6-5,TRBJ2-1,CASSYWEGRKNEQFF,TGTGCCAGCAGTTACTGGGAGGGCAGGAAGAATGAGCAGTTCTTC
NA,NA,TRBV6-5,TRBJ2-5,CASSPGGRWETQYF,TGTGCCAGCAGTCCCGGCGGCAGGTGGGAGACCCAGTACTTC
NA,TRBD1,TRBV24-1,TRBJ2-5,CATSDSGTGEGLVMQETQYF,TGTGCCACCAGTGATTCAGGGACAGGCGAGGGTCTAGTGATGCAAGAGACCCAGTACTTC
NA,TRBD2,TRBV6-5,TRBJ2-5,CASGLAGVGETQYF,TGTGCCAGCGGACTAGCGGGAGTCGGGGAGACCCAGTACTTC
NA,NA,TRBV29-1,TRBJ2-5,CSVDSQETQYF,TGCAGCGTTGACAGCCAAGAGACCCAGTACTTC
NA,NA,TRBV25-1,TRBJ2-3,CASSELSERYTDTQYF,TGTGCCAGCAGTGAATTGTCGGAGCGTTACACAGATACGCAGTATTTT
once,NA,TRBV19,TRBJ2-3,CASSMAGADTQYF,TGTGCCAGTAGTATGGCAGGAGCAGATACGCAGTATTTT
NA,NA,TRBV4-2,TRBJ1-1,CASSQEAGWGAEAFF,TGTGCCAGCAGCCAAGAGGCTGGCTGGGGCGCTGAAGCTTTCTTT
NA,TRBD2,TRBV2,TRBJ2-1,CASCDGGAGEGSSYNEQFF,TGTGCCAGCTGTGACGGGGGGGCGGGGGAGGGGAGCTCCTACAATGAGCAGTTCTTC
NA,NA,TRBV5-1,TRBJ2-1,CASSLRPWEQFF,TGCGCCAGCAGCTTGCGGCCGTGGGAGCAGTTCTTC
NA,NA,TRBV18,TRBJ2-3,CASSPLGAQYF,TGTGCCAGCTCTCCGCTCGGAGCGCAGTATTTT
NA,NA,TRBV5-1,TRBJ1-2,CASSPRIANYGYTF,TGCGCCAGCAGCCCCAGGATAGCTAACTATGGCTACACCTTC
NA,TRBD2,TRBV2,TRBJ2-1,CASSEVTSVDWSVLF,TGTGCCAGCAGCGAGGTGACTAGCGTCGATTGGAGCGTGCTCTTC
large,NA,TRBV12-3/TRBV12-4,TRBJ1-1,CASSSPGKWEAFF,TGTGCCAGCAGTTCCCCAGGGAAATGGGAAGCTTTCTTT
NA,TRBD1,TRBV19,TRBJ2-1,CASRPKGQSHHNEQFF,TGTGCCAGTAGGCCAAAGGGACAGTCCCACCACAATGAGCAGTTCTTC
NA,NA,TRBV12-5,TRBJ1-2,CASGGVGVNYGYTF,TGTGCTAGTGGGGGGGTAGGAGTTAACTATGGCTACACCTTC
NA,NA,TRBV5-4,TRBJ1-1,CASSPGLGNTEAFF,TGTGCCAGCAGCCCCGGGCTCGGGAACACTGAAGCTTTCTTT
once,NA,TRBV10-3,TRBJ1-1,CAIRGAENTEAFF,TGTGCCATCAGGGGAGCGGAGAACACTGAAGCTTTCTTT
NA,TRBD1,TRBV28,TRBJ1-5,CASSLWGQGVMSNQPQHF,TGTGCCAGCAGTTTATGGGGACAGGGGGTTATGAGCAATCAGCCCCAGCATTTT
NA,TRBD2,TRBV15,TRBJ2-3,CATSRVASGEATDTQYF,TGTGCCACCAGCAGAGTAGCTAGCGGGGAGGCCACAGATACGCAGTATTTT
NA,NA,TRBV2,TRBJ1-1,CASSDRRYRVNTEAFF,TGTGCCAGCAGTGACCGACGATACAGGGTGAACACTGAAGCTTTCTTT
NA,NA,TRBV19,TRBJ2-2,CASAPHTLRELFF,TGTGCCAGCGCCCCCCACACCCTGCGGGAGCTGTTTTTT
NA,TRBD1,TRBV5-6,TRBJ1-4,CASSKLPGQGAEKLFF,TGTGCCAGCAGCAAACTGCCGGGACAGGGTGCTGAAAAACTGTTTTTT
few,TRBD1,TRBV10-2,TRBJ2-1,CASCWTGRNEQFF,TGCGCCAGCTGCTGGACAGGGCGCAATGAGCAGTTCTTC